Following are 31 T cell receptor beta chains from one sample sequenced in a study of cytomegalovirus exposure and HLA in healthy donors. Amplification used 60 Vbeta primers and 13 Jbeta primers. This table comes from immunoSEQ multiplex PCR, and its TCRdb copy is limited to in-frame clones, with some not included. In the table there are about 190,000 clones, 75% to 85% of which are singletons. Sequenced: PBMCs. The origin of the receptors is a woman in her late teens or twenties in good health and CMV-seropositive.

The chain has TRBV6-4 and TRBJ2-7; D possibly corresponds to TRBD2 (6 bases). Germline V gene data show CDR1 as MRHNA and CDR2 as SNTAGT. Trimming cost V 4 bases and J 5 bases, with 12 bases left between them. This CDR3 is 13 amino acids long. CDR3 coding DNA: TGTGCCAGCAGTGCTGGGGAGGACCACGAGCAGTACTTC. This translates into CASSAGEDHEQYF.

This chain joins TRBV7-9 and TRBJ2-5; D is perhaps TRBD1 (6 bases). This CDR3 has 15 residues. V shed 5 bases and J shed 1 base, with 14 bases lying between them. Germline V gives CDR1 SEHNR, CDR2 FQNEAQ (reference sequence). Here the CDR3 DNA reads TGTGCCAGCAGCCCTATTTGGGGGCTCCAAGAGACCCAGTACTTC. The encoded protein is CASSPIWGLQETQYF.

J is TRBJ2-3 and V is TRBV30; 9 positions match TRBD2. Germline V CDR1 and CDR2: GTSNPN, SVGIG (reference sequence). The CDR3 runs to 15 residues. V lost 4 bases to trimming and J lost 2 bases; unmatched junction nucleotides: 7. The CDR3 sequence: CAWIVGGGVTDTQYF. Written as DNA, the CDR3 is TGTGCCTGGATTGTGGGCGGGGGGGTCACAGATACGCAGTATTTT.

The chain recombines TRBV28 with TRBJ2-5, with TRBD2 as a possible D gene (5 bases). The V and J ends lost 5 bases and 1 base respectively, with 11 bases between them. The CDR3 has 14 amino acids. Germline-derived CDR1 and CDR2 are MDHEN and SYDVKM. CDR3 DNA sequence: TGTGCCAGCAGTAACCGGGGTACCCAAGAGACCCAGTACTTC. Protein: CASSNRGTQETQYF.

The V and J genes are TRBV9 and TRBJ1-6; D gene ambiguous. Germline-derived CDR1 and CDR2 are SGDLS and YYNGEE. The V gene lost 1 base and the J gene lost 4 bases, with 3 bases spanning the gap. The CDR3 loop spans 13 amino acids. The CDR3 loop is CASSVQYNSPLHF. Here the CDR3 DNA reads TGTGCCAGCAGCGTACAGTATAATTCACCCCTCCACTTT. The whole variable domain, filled in from reference TRBV9 and TRBJ1-6, reads DSGVTQTPKHLITATGQRVTLRCSPRSGDLSVYWYQQSLDQGLQFLIQYYNGEERAKGNILERFSAQQFPDLHSELNLSSLELGDSALYFCASSVQYNSPLHFGNGTRLTVT.

V is TRBV2 and J is TRBJ2-2; D might be TRBD1 (6 bases). The germline CDR1 and CDR2 sequences are SNHLY and FYNNEI. CDR3 length: 15 amino acids. With 5 bases removed from V and 1 base from J, the gap between germline ends came to 11 bases. The CDR3 loop is CASSLQGLNTGELFF. The CDR3 DNA follows: TGTGCCAGCAGTTTACAGGGTTTGAACACCGGGGAGCTGTTTTTT.

The J gene is TRBJ1-2, the V gene TRBV30; 7 nucleotides agree with TRBD1. V shed 5 bases and J 6 bases; nucleotides not matched to a gene: 9. The germline CDR1 and CDR2 sequences are GTSNPN and SVGIG (reference sequence). This CDR3 region has 13 residues. The CDR3 is CAWGRQGSDGYTF. For the CDR3, the DNA is TGTGCCTGGGGTCGACAGGGTTCGGATGGCTACACCTTC.

The chain is built from TRBV11-2 and TRBJ1-4, with a tentative D call TRBD1 (5 bases). Trimming pared 2 bases from V and 6 bases from J, leaving 10 bases between. CDR1 SGHAT and CDR2 FQNNGV come from the germline V gene. The CDR3 is 14 amino acids. This CDR3 is CASSLQGHYEKLFF. The CDR3 bases are TGTGCCAGCAGCTTACAGGGCCATTATGAAAAACTGTTTTTT.

This clone has only one observation. This chain links TRBV28 with TRBJ2-3; 10 positions agree with TRBD2. J lost 4 bases, V lost 6 bases, and 16 bases had no gene match. The CDR3 contains 18 residues. CDR1 is MDHEN and CDR2 is SYDVKM in the germline V gene. In DNA, the CDR3 is TGTGCCAGCAGCCTCCAAGCCAGATCCGGGACTAGCGCAGATACGCAGTATTTT. This codes for CASSLQARSGTSADTQYF.

This clone is a singleton in its sample. The chain combines TRBV29-1 with TRBJ1-2; D is possibly TRBD1 (5 bases). Germline CDR1 reads SQVTM; CDR2 reads ANQGSEA. V lost 1 base to trimming and J lost 8 bases, with 17 bases between them. This CDR3 comprises 14 residues. Written as DNA, the CDR3 is TGCAGCGTTGAAGCTGGGAGGGAGGGGAGAGGCTACACCTTC. Translation: CSVEAGREGRGYTF.

The rearrangement links TRBV19 to TRBJ2-1, with D possibly TRBD1 on 6 matching bases. Trimming removed 6 bases from V and 4 bases from J, with 10 bases in between. Germline CDR1 and CDR2: LNHDA and SQIVND (reference sequence). The CDR3 loop spans 13 amino acids. The CDR3 region is CASRQGIYNEQFF. The CDR3 nucleotides are TGTGCCAGTAGACAGGGAATTTACAATGAGCAGTTCTTC.

The chain employs TRBV18 and TRBJ1-3; possible D gene TRBD1, 6 bases. CDR1 is KGHSH, CDR2 LQKENI, per germline. This CDR3 has 18 residues. Trimming pared 2 bases from V and 0 bases from J, leaving 17 bases between. Here the CDR3 DNA reads TGTGCCAGCTCACCAAGGAGACAGGATGCAAACTCTGGAAACACCATATATTTT. Protein sequence: CASSPRRQDANSGNTIYF.

The chain joins TRBV6-6 to TRBJ1-5; D is possibly TRBD1 (6 bases). The length of the CDR3 is 14 residues. The germline gives CDR1 MNHNY, CDR2 SVGAGI (reference sequence). The V and J ends lost 7 bases and 4 bases respectively, with 14 bases between them. The CDR3 region has the DNA TGTGCCAGCACCGGGACACAACTTAATCAGCCCCAGCATTTT. It codes for CASTGTQLNQPQHF.

This clone turned up a few times. The chain combines TRBV2 with TRBJ1-6, with D possibly matching TRBD1 (6 bases). CDR1 and CDR2 from the germline V gene are SNHLY and FYNNEI. Trimming pared 8 bases from V and 10 bases from J, leaving 18 bases between. The CDR3 has 14 residues. CDR3 sequence reads: CASVSQGGVSPLHF. For the CDR3, the DNA is TGTGCCAGCGTGTCACAGGGCGGTGTGTCACCCCTCCACTTT.

V usage is TRBV9 and J usage is TRBJ2-5; 11 bases agree with TRBD1. The CDR3 runs to 15 residues. V shed 2 bases and J 1 base; nucleotides not matched to a gene: 1. In germline, CDR1 is SGDLS, CDR2 YYNGEE. CDR3 loop: CASSVGTGGQETQYF. The CDR3 DNA sequence: TGTGCCAGCAGCGTCGGGACAGGGGGCCAAGAGACCCAGTACTTC. The full variable domain, its missing parts supplied by reference TRBV9 and TRBJ2-5, is DSGVTQTPKHLITATGQRVTLRCSPRSGDLSVYWYQQSLDQGLQFLIQYYNGEERAKGNILERFSAQQFPDLHSELNLSSLELGDSALYFCASSVGTGGQETQYFGPGTRLLVL.

J is TRBJ2-4 and V is TRBV6-1; 8 positions agree with TRBD1. The CDR3 is 12 amino acids. V shed 7 bases and J 8 bases; nucleotides not matched to a gene: 4. From germline, CDR1 is MNHNS and CDR2 SASEGT. CDR3 loop: CASTGQGDIQYF. The DNA for the CDR3 is TGTGCCAGCACAGGACAGGGTGACATTCAGTACTTC.

This clone was detected only a few times. V gene TRBV19 combines with J gene TRBJ1-2, with D hard to call. The CDR3 extends over 13 amino acids. CDR1 LNHDA and CDR2 SQIVND come from the germline V gene (reference sequence). V shed 7 bases and J shed 4 bases, with 13 bases lying between them. The CDR3: CASTPVSGYGYTF. CDR3 sequence (DNA): TGTGCCAGTACCCCCGTCAGCGGCTATGGCTACACCTTC.

V and J are TRBV4-3 and TRBJ2-3; TRBD2 agrees at 8 bases. Per the germline V gene, CDR1 is LGHNA and CDR2 is YSLEER. This CDR3 contains 16 residues. J gave up 1 base and V 4 bases, and 7 bases lay outside the gene matches. CDR3 amino acids: CASSRIAGTGTDTQYF. The CDR3 coding sequence is TGCGCCAGCAGCCGTATAGCGGGGACGGGCACAGATACGCAGTATTTT.

V usage is TRBV5-5 and J usage is TRBJ1-2, with D maybe TRBD1 (6 bases). Germline loops: CDR1 SGHKS, CDR2 YYEKEE (reference sequence). This CDR3 contains 12 residues. The V end lost 4 bases, the J end lost 8 bases, and 12 bases lay between the germline ends. The CDR3 DNA is TGTGCCAGCAGCAGTAACACAGGGGGCTACACCTTC. This gives the protein CASSSNTGGYTF. Based on the CDR3 plus reference TRBV5-5 and TRBJ1-2, the full variable domain is DAGVTQSPTHLIKTRGQQVTLRCSPISGHKSVSWYQQVLGQGPQFIFQYYEKEERGRGNFPDRFSARQFPNYSSELNVNALLLGDSALYLCASSSNTGGYTFGSGTRLTVV.

The rearrangement joins TRBV18 to TRBJ1-1; D unclear. This CDR3 has 12 amino acids. Germline V gives CDR1 KGHSH, CDR2 LQKENI. V shed 4 bases and J shed 1 base, with 4 bases lying between them. The CDR3 spells CASSRGNTEAFF. CDR3 nucleotides: TGTGCCAGCTCACGCGGGAACACTGAAGCTTTCTTT. The entire variable domain, with the rest obtained from reference TRBV18 and TRBJ1-1, is as follows: NAGVMQNPRHLVRRRGQEARLRCSPMKGHSHVYWYRQLPEEGLKFMVYLQKENIIDESGMPKERFSAEFPKEGPSILRIQQVVRGDSAAYFCASSRGNTEAFFGQGTRLTVV.

The chain has TRBV6-6 and TRBJ1-5; 7 nucleotides agree with TRBD1. The CDR3 has 15 residues. V shed 0 bases and J 6 bases; nucleotides not matched to a gene: 5. Germline CDR1 reads MNHNY; CDR2 reads SVGAGI (reference sequence). CDR3 sequence (DNA): TGTGCCAGCAGTTACTCGATCCAGGGGGGTCAGCCCCAGCATTTT. This sequence encodes CASSYSIQGGQPQHF.

The chain joins TRBV5-1 to TRBJ1-1; D remains unclear. This CDR3 has 14 amino acids. V shed 2 bases and J shed 0 bases, with 8 bases lying between them. Per the germline V gene, CDR1 is SGHRS and CDR2 is YFSETQ. CDR3 loop: CASSFRPLNTEAFF. The CDR3 bases are TGCGCCAGCAGCTTCAGGCCCCTGAACACTGAAGCTTTCTTT.

V usage is TRBV18 and J usage is TRBJ2-1; 10 nucleotides align to TRBD2. The germline gives CDR1 KGHSH, CDR2 LQKENI. Trimming took 1 base from V and 6 from J; bases not matched to a gene: 6. CDR3 length equals 16 residues. This CDR3 reads CASSPHELAGSNEQFF. The DNA for the CDR3 is TGTGCCAGCTCACCACATGAACTAGCGGGGTCCAATGAGCAGTTCTTC. Filled out from reference TRBV18 and TRBJ2-1, the complete variable domain reads NAGVMQNPRHLVRRRGQEARLRCSPMKGHSHVYWYRQLPEEGLKFMVYLQKENIIDESGMPKERFSAEFPKEGPSILRIQQVVRGDSAAYFCASSPHELAGSNEQFFGPGTRLTVL.

The rearrangement uses TRBV6-1 and TRBJ2-2; D is perhaps TRBD2 (6 bases). The CDR3 is 15 amino acids. Between the trimmed V and J ends, which lost 5 bases and 3 bases, there was a span of 13 bases. The germline gives CDR1 MNHNS, CDR2 SASEGT. CDR3 sequence: CASSSEGPDTGELFF. The CDR3 DNA sequence: TGTGCCAGCAGTTCGGAGGGGCCGGACACCGGGGAGCTGTTTTTT.

This chain uses TRBV5-4 with TRBJ2-3; 12 bases fit TRBD2. The CDR3 sequence is 16 residues long. The germline V gene has CDR1 SGHNT and CDR2 YYREEE (reference sequence). J lost 6 bases, V lost 0 bases, and 5 bases had no gene match. CDR3 residues: CASSLGRLAGVDTQYF. In nucleotides, the CDR3 is TGTGCCAGCAGCTTGGGACGACTAGCGGGGGTTGATACGCAGTATTTT. The full variable domain, in which reference TRBV5-4 and TRBJ2-3 provide the parts outside the CDR3, is ETGVTQSPTHLIKTRGQQVTLRCSSQSGHNTVSWYQQALGQGPQFIFQYYREEENGRGNFPPRFSGLQFPNYSSELNVNALELDDSALYLCASSLGRLAGVDTQYFGPGTRLTVL.

The rearrangement joins TRBV7-3 to TRBJ2-1; TRBD2 matches at 9 bases. The CDR3 runs 18 residues. The J segment lost 5 bases and the V segment lost 0 bases, leaving 11 bases of the junction unmatched. Per the germline V gene, CDR1 is SGHTA and CDR2 is FQGTGA. The CDR3 DNA is TGTGCCAGCAGCTTAACCCCGTTTGTAGCGGGGGCCAACAATGAGCAGTTCTTC. This translates into CASSLTPFVAGANNEQFF.

This clone was recorded a few times. This chain joins TRBV5-4 and TRBJ1-1, with a tentative D call TRBD1 (6 bases). Per the germline V gene, CDR1 is SGHNT and CDR2 is YYREEE (reference sequence). V lost 0 bases to trimming and J lost 5 bases, with 8 bases between them. There are 13 residues in the CDR3. This CDR3 reads CASSLEGGTEAFF. The CDR3 DNA is TGTGCCAGCAGCTTGGAGGGGGGGACTGAAGCTTTCTTT.

This chain uses TRBV30 with TRBJ1-2; 8 bases map to TRBD1. Germline loops: CDR1 GTSNPN, CDR2 SVGIG (reference sequence). Trimming at V came to 2 bases and at J to 3 bases, leaving 2 bases not matched to a gene. There are 13 residues in the CDR3. The CDR3 protein is CAWSPGQDYGYTF. CDR3 nucleotides: TGTGCCTGGAGTCCGGGACAGGACTATGGCTACACCTTC.

The CDR3 loop reads CATSWKREIQPQHF. Here the CDR3 DNA reads TGTGCCACCAGTTGGAAAAGGGAGATTCAGCCCCAGCATTTT. J is TRBJ1-5 and V is TRBV15, with D unresolved. CDR1 is LNHNV and CDR2 is YYDKDF in the germline V gene (reference sequence). This CDR3 is 14 amino acids long. Between the trimmed V and J ends, which lost 6 bases and 6 bases, there was a span of 15 bases. Full variable domain (remainder filled in from reference TRBV15 and TRBJ1-5): DAMVIQNPRYQVTQFGKPVTLSCSQTLNHNVMYWYQQKSSQAPKLLFHYYDKDFNNEADTPDNFQSRRPNTSFCFLDIRSPGLGDTAMYLCATSWKREIQPQHFGDGTRLSIL.

The chain uses TRBV7-2 and TRBJ1-2, with 7 positions matching TRBD1. Trimming took 4 bases from V and 4 from J; bases not matched to a gene: 15. The CDR3 is 17 residues long. Per the germline V gene, CDR1 is SGHTA and CDR2 is FQGNSA. CDR3 protein: CASSSGKRTGHLYGYTF. In DNA, the CDR3 is TGTGCCAGCAGCTCCGGGAAGAGGACAGGCCACCTCTATGGCTACACCTTC.

This rearrangement joins TRBV14 to TRBJ2-1; D unresolved. V was trimmed by 1 base and J by 7 bases, leaving 8 bases between them. This CDR3 contains 13 residues. Per germline, CDR1 SGHDN and CDR2 FVKESK. In DNA form, the CDR3 reads TGTGCCAGCAGCCAAGCTACGTTTAATGAGCAGTTCTTC. Its translation is CASSQATFNEQFF.